The present entry profiles one T cell receptor beta chain with its context. This sequence may be a read error, since a much larger clone differs from it by one base. The conserved phenylalanine or tryptophan normally closing the CDR3 is absent here, so this likely arose from a read error. Researchers took RNA transcripts and amplified the TCR beta CDR3 regions from them. First-round RT-PCR of the TCR CDR3 relied on the HTBI primer set. Using its own MiXCR run on the multiplex PCR reads, TCRdb lists one record per CDR3 protein. Of around 270,000 distinct CDR3 sequences listed, roughly 19% are singletons. This record comes from a study of T cells in Graves' hyperthyroidism and ophthalmopathy. CDR3 length: 12 residues. V shed 1 base and J shed 5 bases, with 6 bases lying between them. Germline V CDR1 and CDR2: LGHDT, YNNKEL (reference sequence).

The source material was blood. The receptor's source is a man aged 50 to 59 with Graves' ophthalmopathy. The V and J genes are TRBV3-1 and TRBJ2-7, with D perhaps TRBD1 (6 bases). CDR3 residues: CASSQAGDEQYL. In DNA form, the CDR3 reads TGTGCCAGCAGCCAAGCAGGGGACGAGCAGTACCTC.